This T cell receptor beta chain emerged from a study of T cells in Graves' hyperthyroidism and ophthalmopathy. The junction had 9 bases not matched to a gene; V was cut back by 0 bases and J by 5 bases. The CDR3 length is 17 residues. The V gene's germline CDR1 is MGHRA and CDR2 YSYEKL. This clonotype was observed at least ten times. Amplified TCR beta CDR3 regions came from RNA transcripts. During a first-round RT-PCR of the TCR CDR3, the HTBI primer set was used. Using its own MiXCR run on the multiplex PCR reads, TCRdb lists one record per CDR3 protein. The sample lists around 360,000 distinct CDR3 sequences, approximately 16% occurring once. Uncontrolled infection, other autoimmune disease, pregnancy and lactation each barred patients from inclusion. The PBMCs had their origin in approximately 10 ml of fresh peripheral blood.

This rearrangement joins TRBV4-1 to TRBJ2-5; 10 nucleotides line up with TRBD2. The receptor comes from a woman in her sixties with Graves' ophthalmopathy. The sample was blood. CDR3 sequence reads: CASSQDGSGRGGETQYF. For the CDR3, the DNA is TGCGCCAGCAGCCAAGATGGGAGCGGGAGGGGAGGGGAGACCCAGTACTTC.